Below, 19 T cell receptor beta chains from the same sample are listed, as sequenced in a study of technical replicates of blood from a few donors. Assay: immunoSEQ multiplex PCR; the TCRdb copy retains only in-frame clones and omits some. The data contain just under 85,000 clones, 85% to 95% of them seen just once; the ten biggest clones take up 0.25%. Material for sequencing was T cells isolated from PBMCs. The receptor source for this set is a human donor in good health.

This rearrangement joins TRBV23-1 to TRBJ2-1, with D perhaps matching TRBD1 (7 bases). TRBV23-1 is identified as an open reading frame with a role that is uncertain. The CDR3 length is 18 residues. The V end lost 8 bases, the J end lost 0 bases, and 23 bases lay between the germline ends. The CDR3 is CASRPPPVRDSSYNEQFF. The CDR3 bases are TGCGCCAGCCGACCCCCGCCAGTGCGGGACAGCTCCTACAATGAGCAGTTCTTC.

V is TRBV6-1 and J is TRBJ1-5, with D maybe TRBD1 (5 bases). Germline V lookup: CDR1 MNHNS, CDR2 SASEGT. The ends were cut back, 3 bases at V and 0 bases at J, with 15 bases in the middle. This CDR3 is built from 17 residues. CDR3 protein: CASSEKGGGISNQPQHF. CDR3 bases: TGTGCCAGCAGTGAGAAAGGCGGGGGGATTAGCAATCAGCCCCAGCATTTT.

V and J are TRBV6-1 and TRBJ2-3; TRBD2 aligns across 13 bases. J was trimmed by 5 bases and V by 2 bases; bases with no gene match: 4. This CDR3 is built from 16 residues. CDR1 MNHNS and CDR2 SASEGT come from the germline V gene. CDR3 in DNA: TGTGCCAGCAGTGAAACTAGCGGGGGGGCAGGAGATACGCAGTATTTT. Its protein product is CASSETSGGAGDTQYF.

The rearrangement joins TRBV7-9 to TRBJ2-6; D unclear. Trimming took 8 bases from V and 4 from J, leaving 12 bases between them. Germline CDR1 and CDR2: SEHNR and FQNEAQ (reference sequence). The CDR3 has 14 amino acids. The CDR3 is CASWAVTGANVLTF. In DNA form, the CDR3 reads TGTGCCAGCTGGGCAGTTACCGGGGCCAACGTCCTGACTTTC.

A single count supports this clone. The V and J genes are TRBV10-3 and TRBJ1-5; 8 bases align to TRBD1. With 7 bases clipped from V and 3 bases from J, the junction kept 11 bases outside the gene matches. Per the germline V gene, CDR1 is ENHRY and CDR2 is SYGVKD. The CDR3 runs to 16 residues. The CDR3 sequence is CAITDTLDRDNQPQHF. DNA for the CDR3: TGTGCCATCACCGACACCTTGGACAGGGACAATCAGCCCCAGCATTTT.

In its sample, this clone was seen once. The rearrangement joins TRBV7-6 to TRBJ2-5; the D gene is possibly TRBD1 (5 bases). The CDR3 has 14 amino acids. Trimming took 5 bases from V and 2 from J, leaving 12 bases between them. Germline V gives CDR1 SGHVS, CDR2 FNYEAQ. The CDR3 reads CASSITGTQETQYF. CDR3 DNA sequence: TGTGCCAGCAGCATCACAGGAACTCAAGAGACCCAGTACTTC.

The V and J genes are TRBV9 and TRBJ2-2; D not resolved. This CDR3 is 14 amino acids long. The ends were cut back, 4 bases at V and 6 bases at J, with 13 bases in the middle. CDR1 is SGDLS and CDR2 is YYNGEE in the germline V gene. In nucleotides, the CDR3 is TGTGCCAGCAGCCCCTATGGGCTCGCCGGGGAGCTGTTTTTT. As protein: CASSPYGLAGELFF. Full variable domain (remainder filled in from reference TRBV9 and TRBJ2-2): DSGVTQTPKHLITATGQRVTLRCSPRSGDLSVYWYQQSLDQGLQFLIQYYNGEERAKGNILERFSAQQFPDLHSELNLSSLELGDSALYFCASSPYGLAGELFFGEGSRLTVL.

The chain joins TRBV11-2 to TRBJ2-1, with D possibly TRBD2 on 6 matching bases. Germline assignment: CDR1 SGHAT and CDR2 FQNNGV. V lost 5 bases to trimming and J lost 4 bases, with 18 bases between them. This CDR3 region has 16 residues. This chain's CDR3 is CASSRTERRVYNEQFF. For the CDR3, the DNA is TGTGCCAGCAGCCGGACCGAAAGGAGGGTTTACAATGAGCAGTTCTTC.

This rearrangement joins TRBV7-9 to TRBJ2-7, with 7 bases lining up with TRBD2. V lost 4 bases and J lost 7; bases outside the gene matches: 4. CDR3 size: 12 residues. Per germline, CDR1 SEHNR and CDR2 FQNEAQ (reference sequence). CDR3 nucleotides: TGTGCCAGCAGCTCCCACGGGGGGGAGCAGTACTTC. It translates to CASSSHGGEQYF.

The J gene is TRBJ2-5, the V gene TRBV5-1; 7 positions agree with TRBD1. CDR3 length: 13 residues. In germline, CDR1 is SGHRS, CDR2 YFSETQ. V was clipped by 4 bases and J by 1 base; unmatched bases: 1. The CDR3 here is CASSPGGQETQYF. For the CDR3, the DNA is TGCGCCAGCAGCCCAGGGGGCCAAGAGACCCAGTACTTC.

The chain recombines TRBV9 with TRBJ1-5, with 12 bases matching TRBD1. V lost 3 bases to trimming and J lost 5 bases; unmatched junction nucleotides: 3. Germline values: CDR1 SGDLS, CDR2 YYNGEE. The CDR3 totals 15 residues. CDR3 nucleotide sequence: TGTGCCAGCAGCGGAGGGACAGGGGGCTATCAGCCCCAGCATTTT. Protein product: CASSGGTGGYQPQHF.

The V call is TRBV5-5, the J call TRBJ2-1; TRBD1 might be the D (5 bases). The CDR3 is 15 residues long. The V gene lost 0 bases and the J gene lost 6 bases, with 13 bases spanning the gap. CDR1 and CDR2 (germline): SGHKS, YYEKEE (reference sequence). The CDR3 DNA follows: TGTGCCAGCAGCTTGGAACGCCCAGGGTCCAATGAGCAGTTCTTC. Its protein product is CASSLERPGSNEQFF.

J is TRBJ1-1 and V is TRBV27; TRBD1 might be the D (5 bases). This CDR3 has 13 amino acids. V shed 2 bases and J shed 2 bases, with 6 bases lying between them. CDR1 MNHEY and CDR2 SMNVEV come from the germline V gene (reference sequence). CDR3 bases: TGTGCCAGCAGTTTAGGGGCCAACACTGAAGCTTTCTTT. Its translation is CASSLGANTEAFF.

This chain uses TRBV7-9 with TRBJ1-5, with 8 bases matching TRBD1. Germline trimming cut 8 bases from V and 4 bases from J; bases unmatched to any gene: 13. The germline gives CDR1 SEHNR, CDR2 FQNEAQ (reference sequence). The CDR3 totals 16 residues. CDR3 sequence reads: CASFHPGQGNNQPQHF. The CDR3 DNA sequence: TGTGCCAGCTTCCACCCAGGACAGGGAAATAATCAGCCCCAGCATTTT.

J is TRBJ2-7 and V is TRBV10-2; perhaps TRBD1 as D (6 bases). V gave up 1 base and J gave up 4 bases, with 11 bases separating them. This CDR3 contains 14 residues. Germline lookup yields CDR1 WSHSY and CDR2 SAAADI. The CDR3 nucleotides read TGCGCCAGCAGTGAGTATGACAGGAGTTACGAGCAGTACTTC. It is translated as CASSEYDRSYEQYF.

The chain couples TRBV6-5 to TRBJ2-1, with D possibly matching TRBD2 (5 bases). V was shortened by 6 bases and J by 5 bases, with 14 bases between the two germline ends. The CDR3 has 14 amino acids. Germline values: CDR1 MNHEY, CDR2 SVGAGI. The CDR3 loop reads CASRPGKQNNEQFF. CDR3 sequence (DNA): TGTGCCAGCAGGCCCGGGAAGCAGAACAATGAGCAGTTCTTC.

This clone showed up just a few times. The chain is built from TRBV7-9 and TRBJ1-1; D gene uncertain. The germline V gene has CDR1 SEHNR and CDR2 FQNEAQ (reference sequence). Trimming cost V 3 bases and J 7 bases, with 6 bases left between them. The CDR3 has 11 amino acids. The CDR3 region is CASSLASEAFF. CDR3 bases: TGTGCCAGCAGCTTGGCCAGTGAAGCTTTCTTT.

This clone was seen more than once but under ten times. CDR3 region: CASNIQGEGSEAFF. CDR3 nucleotides: TGTGCCAGCAACATACAGGGGGAGGGTTCTGAAGCTTTCTTT. The chain carries TRBV7-9 and TRBJ1-1; 8 bases match TRBD1. The CDR3 has 14 amino acids. J gave up 6 bases and V 7 bases, and 10 bases lay outside the gene matches. From germline, CDR1 is SEHNR and CDR2 FQNEAQ (reference sequence).

This clone came up once. The V call is TRBV11-2, the J call TRBJ2-7, with D tentatively TRBD2 (6 bases). CDR1 SGHAT and CDR2 FQNNGV come from the germline V gene. The CDR3 has 16 amino acids. Trimming stripped 0 bases from V and 1 base from J, with 13 bases between. In DNA, the CDR3 is TGTGCCAGCAGCTTAGAGAGCGGGCTAGCATCCTACGAGCAGTACTTC. Encoded protein: CASSLESGLASYEQYF.